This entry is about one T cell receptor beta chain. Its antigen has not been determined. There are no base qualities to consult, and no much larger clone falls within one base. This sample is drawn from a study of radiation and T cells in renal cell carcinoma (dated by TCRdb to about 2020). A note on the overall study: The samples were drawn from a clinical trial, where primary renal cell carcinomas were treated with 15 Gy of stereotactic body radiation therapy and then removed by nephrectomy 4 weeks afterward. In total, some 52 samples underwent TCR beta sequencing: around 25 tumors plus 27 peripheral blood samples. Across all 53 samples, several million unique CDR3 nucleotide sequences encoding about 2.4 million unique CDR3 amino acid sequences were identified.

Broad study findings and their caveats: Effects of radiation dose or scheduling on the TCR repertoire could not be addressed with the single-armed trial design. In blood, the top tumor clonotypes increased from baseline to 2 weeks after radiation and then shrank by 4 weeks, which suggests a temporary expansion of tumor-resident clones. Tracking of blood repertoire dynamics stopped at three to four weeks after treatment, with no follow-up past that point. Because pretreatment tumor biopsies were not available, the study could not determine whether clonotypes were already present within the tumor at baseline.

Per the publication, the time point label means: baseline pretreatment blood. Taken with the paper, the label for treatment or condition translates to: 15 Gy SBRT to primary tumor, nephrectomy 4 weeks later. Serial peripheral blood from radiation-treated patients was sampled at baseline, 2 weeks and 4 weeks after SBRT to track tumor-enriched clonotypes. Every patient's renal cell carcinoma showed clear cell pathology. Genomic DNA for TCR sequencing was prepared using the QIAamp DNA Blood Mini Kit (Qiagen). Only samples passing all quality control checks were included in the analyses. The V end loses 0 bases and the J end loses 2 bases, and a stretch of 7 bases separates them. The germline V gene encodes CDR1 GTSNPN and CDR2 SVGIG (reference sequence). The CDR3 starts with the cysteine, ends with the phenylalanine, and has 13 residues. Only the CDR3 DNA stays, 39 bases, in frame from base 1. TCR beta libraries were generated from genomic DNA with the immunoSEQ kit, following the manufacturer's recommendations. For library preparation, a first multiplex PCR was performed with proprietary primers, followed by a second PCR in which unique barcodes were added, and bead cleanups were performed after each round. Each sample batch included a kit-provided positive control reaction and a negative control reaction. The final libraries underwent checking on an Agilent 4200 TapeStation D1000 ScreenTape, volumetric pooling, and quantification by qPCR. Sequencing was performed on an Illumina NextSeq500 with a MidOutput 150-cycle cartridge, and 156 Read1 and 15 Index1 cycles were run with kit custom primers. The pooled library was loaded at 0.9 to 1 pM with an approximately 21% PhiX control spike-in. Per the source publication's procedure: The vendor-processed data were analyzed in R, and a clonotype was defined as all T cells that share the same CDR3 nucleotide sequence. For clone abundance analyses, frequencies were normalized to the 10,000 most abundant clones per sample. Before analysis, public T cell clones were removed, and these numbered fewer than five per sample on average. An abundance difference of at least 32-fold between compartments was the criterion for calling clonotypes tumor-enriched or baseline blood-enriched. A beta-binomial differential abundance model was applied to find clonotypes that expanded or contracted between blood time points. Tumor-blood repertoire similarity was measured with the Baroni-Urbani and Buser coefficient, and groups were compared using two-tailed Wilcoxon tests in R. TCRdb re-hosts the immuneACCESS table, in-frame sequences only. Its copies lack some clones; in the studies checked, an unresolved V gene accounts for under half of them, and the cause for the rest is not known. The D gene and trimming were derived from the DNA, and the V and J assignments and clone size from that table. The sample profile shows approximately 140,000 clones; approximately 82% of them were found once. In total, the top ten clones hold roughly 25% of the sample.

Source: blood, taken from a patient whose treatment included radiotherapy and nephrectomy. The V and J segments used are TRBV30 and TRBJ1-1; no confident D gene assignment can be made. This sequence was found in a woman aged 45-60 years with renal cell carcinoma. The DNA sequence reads TGTGCCTGGAGTGTTATGGCAAACACTGAAGCTTTCTTT. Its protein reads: CAWSVMANTEAFF.